The 22 T cell receptor beta chains given below trace back to one sample, sequenced in a study of cytomegalovirus exposure and HLA in healthy donors. Amplification used 60 Vbeta primers and 13 Jbeta primers. Only in-frame clones appear in the TCRdb table, and some are missing; sequencing was by immunoSEQ multiplex PCR. The table records about 110,000 clones, around 85% of them present only once. The sample comprised PBMCs. The receptors shown here come from a man between 40 and 49 years old in good health and CMV-seronegative.

The sample holds one count of this clone. The chain is built from TRBV5-1 and TRBJ1-1; the match to TRBD1 covers 11 bases. The CDR3 spans 16 residues. Germline assignment: CDR1 SGHRS and CDR2 YFSETQ. The ends lost 4 bases at V and 7 bases at J; junction bases unmatched: 12. The CDR3 DNA is TGCGCCAGCAGCACCGGGACAGGGGGACCAGGTGGTGAAGCTTTCTTT. Encoded protein: CASSTGTGGPGGEAFF.

This sequence joins TRBV9 and TRBJ1-1; D possibly corresponds to TRBD1 (6 bases). The V gene's germline CDR1 is SGDLS and CDR2 YYNGEE. CDR3 length equals 17 residues. The germline V and J ends were trimmed by 4 bases and 0 bases, with 19 bases remaining between them. CDR3 in amino acids: CASSPGRGASLNTEAFF. The CDR3, as DNA: TGTGCCAGCAGCCCGGGGAGGGGGGCTTCACTGAACACTGAAGCTTTCTTT.

This chain links TRBV5-1 with TRBJ2-7, with TRBD2 as a possible D gene (6 bases). The ends were cut back, 3 bases at V and 2 bases at J, with 6 bases in the middle. This CDR3 has 12 amino acids. Germline values: CDR1 SGHRS, CDR2 YFSETQ. CDR3 protein: CASSSGAYEQYF. CDR3 DNA sequence: TGCGCCAGCAGCTCGGGGGCCTACGAGCAGTACTTC. Combining the CDR3 with reference TRBV5-1 and TRBJ2-7 gives the whole variable domain KAGVTQTPRYLIKTRGQQVTLSCSPISGHRSVSWYQQTPGQGLQFLFEYFSETQRNKGNFPGRFSGRQFSNSRSEMNVSTLELGDSALYLCASSSGAYEQYFGPGTRLTVT.

The chain recombines TRBV9 with TRBJ2-1; 7 bases fit TRBD1. J was trimmed by 4 bases and V by 4 bases; bases with no gene match: 5. The germline gives CDR1 SGDLS, CDR2 YYNGEE. The CDR3 covers 14 residues. CDR3 loop: CASSTKGAYNEQFF. The CDR3 DNA is TGTGCCAGCAGCACCAAGGGGGCTTACAATGAGCAGTTCTTC.

The genes are TRBV7-2 and TRBJ1-1; no definite D call. Germline assignment: CDR1 SGHTA and CDR2 FQGNSA. The CDR3 totals 13 residues. Trimming cost V 6 bases and J 3 bases, with 11 bases left between them. For the CDR3, the DNA is TGTGCCAGCAGGGGAACGAGGGACACTGAAGCTTTCTTT. Protein: CASRGTRDTEAFF.

This clone was observed a handful of times. The chain is built from TRBV5-1 and TRBJ1-1; D remains ambiguous. The CDR3 sequence is 13 residues long. Trimming cost V 2 bases and J 1 base, with 6 bases left between them. Per germline, CDR1 SGHRS and CDR2 YFSETQ. DNA for the CDR3: TGCGCCAGCAGCTTCTACGGGAACACTGAAGCTTTCTTT. Translating gives CASSFYGNTEAFF. Full variable domain (rest looked up from reference TRBV5-1 and TRBJ1-1): KAGVTQTPRYLIKTRGQQVTLSCSPISGHRSVSWYQQTPGQGLQFLFEYFSETQRNKGNFPGRFSGRQFSNSRSEMNVSTLELGDSALYLCASSFYGNTEAFFGQGTRLTVV.

The chain has TRBV5-4 and TRBJ2-3; 12 positions match TRBD2. CDR1 is SGHNT, CDR2 YYREEE, per germline (reference sequence). The CDR3 consists of 16 residues. J was trimmed by 5 bases and V by 1 base; bases with no gene match: 5. This CDR3 is CASSLSLAGGLDTQYF. CDR3 in DNA: TGTGCCAGCAGCTTGTCCCTAGCGGGGGGGCTAGATACGCAGTATTTT. The whole variable domain, remainder taken from reference TRBV5-4 and TRBJ2-3, is ETGVTQSPTHLIKTRGQQVTLRCSSQSGHNTVSWYQQALGQGPQFIFQYYREEENGRGNFPPRFSGLQFPNYSSELNVNALELDDSALYLCASSLSLAGGLDTQYFGPGTRLTVL.

The chain links TRBV5-4 to TRBJ1-2, with D possibly being TRBD1 (5 bases). The V gene lost 3 bases and the J gene lost 11 bases, with 11 bases spanning the gap. Per germline, CDR1 SGHNT and CDR2 YYREEE (reference sequence). This CDR3 region has 11 residues. The CDR3 DNA is TGTGCCAGCAGCTCGGGACTCACTTACACCTTC. Protein sequence: CASSSGLTYTF.

The chain couples TRBV6-1 to TRBJ2-7; D is perhaps TRBD1 (5 bases). The germline gives CDR1 MNHNS, CDR2 SASEGT. Trimming removed 8 bases at V and 6 bases at J, with 20 bases between. The CDR3 has 14 amino acids. The CDR3 loop reads CASAIKVGVIEQYF. CDR3 nucleotides: TGTGCCAGCGCCATAAAGGTAGGGGTCATCGAGCAGTACTTC.

This chain uses TRBV5-1 with TRBJ2-3; the match to TRBD1 covers 7 bases. The CDR3 runs to 14 residues. Trimming cost V 5 bases and J 3 bases; bases outside gene matches: 6. Germline V gene lookup returns CDR1 SGHRS and CDR2 YFSETQ. The CDR3 DNA is TGCGCCAGCAGATCCCAGGACAGGACAGATACGCAGTATTTT. It is translated as CASRSQDRTDTQYF. The full variable domain, its missing parts supplied by reference TRBV5-1 and TRBJ2-3, is KAGVTQTPRYLIKTRGQQVTLSCSPISGHRSVSWYQQTPGQGLQFLFEYFSETQRNKGNFPGRFSGRQFSNSRSEMNVSTLELGDSALYLCASRSQDRTDTQYFGPGTRLTVL.

The V call is TRBV5-1, the J call TRBJ1-1; D unresolved. This CDR3 has 14 amino acids. CDR1 is SGHRS, CDR2 YFSETQ, per germline. Deletions cut 2 bases from V and 1 base from J, with 9 bases between. As DNA, the CDR3 is TGCGCCAGCAGCTTCTCGGAGACGAACACTGAAGCTTTCTTT. This gives the protein CASSFSETNTEAFF.

This chain joins TRBV12-5 and TRBJ2-7; D is undetermined. The CDR3 is made up of 13 amino acids. The V end was cut by 1 base, the J end by 0 bases, with 4 bases between. Per germline, CDR1 LGHNT and CDR2 FRNRAP. The CDR3, as DNA: TGTGCTAGTGGTTTGGACAGCTCCTACGAGCAGTACTTC. Its translation: CASGLDSSYEQYF.

The chain employs TRBV5-1 and TRBJ1-1; D is ambiguous. Germline V gives CDR1 SGHRS, CDR2 YFSETQ. The CDR3 extends over 15 amino acids. V dropped 2 bases and J dropped 7 bases, with 18 bases sitting between them. DNA of the CDR3: TGCGCCAGCAGCTTCTCCACTACGGGTGGTAATGAAGCTTTCTTT. Its translation is CASSFSTTGGNEAFF.

V is TRBV29-1 and J is TRBJ1-1; perhaps TRBD1 as D (6 bases). This CDR3 has 12 residues. Germline assignment: CDR1 SQVTM and CDR2 ANQGSEA. Trimming stripped 5 bases from V and 5 bases from J, with 12 bases between. CDR3 sequence: CSVRGGKTEAFF. As DNA, the CDR3 is TGCAGCGTTAGAGGGGGTAAGACTGAAGCTTTCTTT.

The chain carries TRBV7-9 and TRBJ1-1; D gene ambiguous. The CDR3 totals 17 residues. Germline loops: CDR1 SEHNR, CDR2 FQNEAQ (reference sequence). Trimming shortened V by 0 bases and J by 0 bases, and 14 bases separated the two germline ends. CDR3 region: CASSLAPAVTMNTEAFF. CDR3 DNA sequence: TGTGCCAGCAGCTTAGCCCCCGCTGTGACTATGAACACTGAAGCTTTCTTT.

Only a few counts were recorded for this clone. The chain combines TRBV11-3 with TRBJ1-1; D call uncertain. This CDR3 is built from 12 residues. With 3 bases removed from V and 4 bases from J, the gap between germline ends came to 6 bases. CDR1 and CDR2 from the germline V gene are SGHNT and YENEEA. CDR3 region: CASSFGSTEAFF. In DNA form, the CDR3 reads TGTGCCAGCAGCTTTGGTAGCACTGAAGCTTTCTTT.

J is TRBJ2-3 and V is TRBV11-3; D ambiguous. The germline CDR1 and CDR2 sequences are SGHNT and YENEEA. The CDR3 runs 14 residues. V was clipped by 2 bases and J by 2 bases, with 8 bases between them. The CDR3 DNA follows: TGTGCCAGCAGCTTAAACAGAGACACAGATACGCAGTATTTT. Translated, it gives CASSLNRDTDTQYF.

The chain carries TRBV30 and TRBJ2-7, with D possibly TRBD1 on 5 matching bases. The V end was cut by 3 bases, the J end by 4 bases, with 13 bases between. This CDR3 is built from 13 residues. The V gene's germline CDR1 is GTSNPN and CDR2 SVGIG (reference sequence). The CDR3 region is CAWSPDQGYEQYF. CDR3 coding DNA: TGTGCCTGGAGCCCAGACCAGGGTTACGAGCAGTACTTC.

The sample holds one count of this clone. The V and J genes are TRBV4-3 and TRBJ1-1, with D uncertain. The CDR3 contains 13 residues. V was clipped by 4 bases and J by 5 bases, with 11 bases between them. From germline, CDR1 is LGHNA and CDR2 YSLEER. CDR3: CASSPPGGTEAFF. The CDR3, as DNA: TGCGCCAGCAGCCCCCCCGGAGGAACTGAAGCTTTCTTT.

The chain joins TRBV28 to TRBJ1-1; maybe TRBD1 (5 bases). Trimming stripped 5 bases from V and 4 bases from J, with 17 bases between. The V gene's germline CDR1 is MDHEN and CDR2 SYDVKM. This CDR3 region has 15 residues. The CDR3 is CASSGHTRVGTEAFF. CDR3 DNA: TGTGCCAGCAGTGGACATACCAGGGTCGGCACTGAAGCTTTCTTT.

The chain has TRBV29-1 and TRBJ2-7, with 7 positions matching TRBD1. The CDR3 has 13 amino acids. In germline, CDR1 is SQVTM, CDR2 ANQGSEA. The trim removed 1 base at V and 3 bases at J, leaving 3 bases unmatched. CDR3 bases: TGCAGCGTTGAAGTTAACAGGGGCTACGAGCAGTACTTC. Amino acid sequence: CSVEVNRGYEQYF.

The CDR3 reads CASSQSAEAFF. DNA of the CDR3: TGCGCCAGCAGCCAATCTGCTGAAGCTTTCTTT. The chain joins TRBV4-1 to TRBJ1-1; D remains unclear. This CDR3 contains 11 residues. Germline V gene sequence: CDR1 MGHRA, CDR2 YSYEKL. V was clipped by 2 bases and J by 6 bases, with 4 bases between them.